The rows below give T cell receptor beta chains drawn from one sample of a study of Ad26.COV2.S vaccination and SARS-CoV-2 variants. Measured with immunoSEQ multiplex PCR; TCRdb has only the in-frame clones, and not every one. Counted here are roughly 350,000 clones, about 88% occurring once; the ten biggest clones make up around 11%. The sequencing here drew on peripheral blood, taken in a trial of Ad26.COV2.S vaccine versus placebo. The source of these receptors is a person aged 18-65 years who received the Ad26.COV2.S COVID-19 vaccine or a placebo. CDR3s include the opening cysteine and the closing phenylalanine or tryptophan. Size tells how often a clone was seen (once, few, many) or the class of an expanded clone, and some rows leave it out.

-	TRBV10-3	TRBJ1-6	CAISESGISSTRSSPLHF
-	TRBV12-5	TRBJ2-1	CASSSGRRYNEQFF
-	TRBV7-2	TRBJ1-1	CASSLGQGGNTEAFF
-	TRBV6-5	TRBJ2-1	CASLEGDSYNEQFF
-	TRBV11-2	TRBJ2-3	CASSLKGSNTDTQYF
-	TRBV28	TRBJ1-1	CAICSTGSLGAFF
-	TRBV10-3	TRBJ1-2	CAISEIGTPNYGYTF
-	TRBV2	TRBJ2-3	CASSSGSHSTDTQYF
-	TRBV5-1	TRBJ1-1	CASSLLGEAFF
-	TRBV5-1	TRBJ2-5	CASSLVGQGRETQYF
-	TRBV2	TRBJ2-7	CANSLAGGTYEQYF
once	TRBV20-1	TRBJ1-5	CSASQGPNQPQHF
-	TRBV11-3	TRBJ2-3	CASSLQGPDTQYF
-	TRBV6-5	TRBJ1-2	CASRGTGGNYGYTF
-	TRBV18	TRBJ1-4	CASSQGDRLNEKLFF
-	TRBV24-1	TRBJ2-1	CATSDGQGLGEQFF
-	TRBV27	TRBJ1-5	CASSSGGTLNQPQHF
-	TRBV11-3	TRBJ2-1	CASSLFPSGGSYNEQFF
few	TRBV11-2	TRBJ2-1	CASSASYGGASFDEQFF
-	TRBV7-9	TRBJ2-7	CASSFPGGREQYF
-	TRBV2	TRBJ1-6	CASSGGRGSPLHF
-	TRBV10-1	TRBJ2-7	CASRYRASKHEQYF
-	TRBV3-1/TRBV3-2	TRBJ2-1	CATGTSDHNEQFF
-	TRBV7-2	TRBJ2-5	CASSLVGGGARETQYF
-	TRBV7-8	TRBJ2-1	CASSLQGTTYNEQFF
-	TRBV3-1/TRBV3-2	TRBJ1-1	CASSQDPGFGAEAFF
-	TRBV7-2	TRBJ1-6	CASSLVGGAIYNSPLHF
-	TRBV27	TRBJ2-5	CASSLEWLAGLETQYF